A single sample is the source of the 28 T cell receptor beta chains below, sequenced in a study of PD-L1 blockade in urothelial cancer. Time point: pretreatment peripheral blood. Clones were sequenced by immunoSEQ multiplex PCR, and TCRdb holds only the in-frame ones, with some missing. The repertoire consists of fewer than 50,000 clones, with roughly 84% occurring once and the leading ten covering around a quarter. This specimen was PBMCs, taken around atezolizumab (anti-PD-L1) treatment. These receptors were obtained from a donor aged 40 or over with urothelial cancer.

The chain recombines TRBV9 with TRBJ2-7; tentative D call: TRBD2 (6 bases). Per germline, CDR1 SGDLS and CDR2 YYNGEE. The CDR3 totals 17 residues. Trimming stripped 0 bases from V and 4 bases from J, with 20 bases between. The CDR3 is CASSVGSGDHPPYEQYF. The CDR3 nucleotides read TGTGCCAGCAGCGTAGGGTCGGGGGACCACCCTCCATACGAGCAGTACTTC.

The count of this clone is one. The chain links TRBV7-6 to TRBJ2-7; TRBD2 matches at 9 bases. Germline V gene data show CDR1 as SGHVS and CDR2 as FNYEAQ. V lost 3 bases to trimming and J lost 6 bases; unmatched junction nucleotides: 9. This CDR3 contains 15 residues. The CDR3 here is CASSFGSSGIGEQYF. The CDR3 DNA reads TGTGCCAGCAGCTTTGGGTCTAGCGGGATTGGCGAGCAGTACTTC. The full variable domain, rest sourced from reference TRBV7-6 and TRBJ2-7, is GAGVSQSPRYKVTKRGQDVALRCDPISGHVSLYWYRQALGQGPEFLTYFNYEAQQDKSGLPNDRFSAERPEGSISTLTIQRTEQRDSAMYRCASSFGSSGIGEQYFGPGTRLTVT.

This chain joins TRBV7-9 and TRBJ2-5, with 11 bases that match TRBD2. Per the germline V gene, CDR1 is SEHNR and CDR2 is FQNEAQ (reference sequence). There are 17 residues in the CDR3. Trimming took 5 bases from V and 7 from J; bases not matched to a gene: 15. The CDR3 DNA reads TGTGCCAGCAGCCCCCGCCCCCCACTAGCGGGGGAGGTGACCCAGTACTTC. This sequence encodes CASSPRPPLAGEVTQYF.

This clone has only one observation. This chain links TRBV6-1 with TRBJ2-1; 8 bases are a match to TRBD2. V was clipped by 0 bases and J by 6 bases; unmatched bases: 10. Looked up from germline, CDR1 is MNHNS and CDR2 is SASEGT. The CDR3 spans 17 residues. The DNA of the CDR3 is TGTGCCAGCAGTGAAGCGCCAGCGGGAGTGTTGGGCAATGAGCAGTTCTTC. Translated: CASSEAPAGVLGNEQFF.

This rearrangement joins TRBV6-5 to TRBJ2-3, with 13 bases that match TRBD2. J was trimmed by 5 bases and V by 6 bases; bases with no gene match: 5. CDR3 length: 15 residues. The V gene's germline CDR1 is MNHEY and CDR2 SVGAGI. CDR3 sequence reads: CASSPRTSGRDTQYF. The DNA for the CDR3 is TGTGCCAGCAGCCCCCGGACTAGCGGGAGAGATACGCAGTATTTT.

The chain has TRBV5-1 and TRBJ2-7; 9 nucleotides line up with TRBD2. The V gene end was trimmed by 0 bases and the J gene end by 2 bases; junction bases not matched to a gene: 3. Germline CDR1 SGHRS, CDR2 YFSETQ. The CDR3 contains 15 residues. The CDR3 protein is CASSLGGTSTYEQYF. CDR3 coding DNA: TGCGCCAGCAGCTTGGGAGGGACTAGCACCTACGAGCAGTACTTC.

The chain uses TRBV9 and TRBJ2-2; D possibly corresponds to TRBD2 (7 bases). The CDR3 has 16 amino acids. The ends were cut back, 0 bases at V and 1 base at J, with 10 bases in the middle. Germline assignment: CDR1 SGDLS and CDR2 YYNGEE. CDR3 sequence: CASSVAGGLNTGELFF. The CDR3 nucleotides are TGTGCCAGCAGCGTAGCGGGGGGCCTGAACACCGGGGAGCTGTTTTTT.

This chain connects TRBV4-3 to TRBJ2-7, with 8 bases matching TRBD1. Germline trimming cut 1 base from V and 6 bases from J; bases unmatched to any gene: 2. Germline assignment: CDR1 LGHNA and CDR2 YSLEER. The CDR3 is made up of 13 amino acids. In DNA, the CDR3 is TGCGCCAGCAGCCAAGGGACAGGGCGCGAGCAGTACTTC. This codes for CASSQGTGREQYF.

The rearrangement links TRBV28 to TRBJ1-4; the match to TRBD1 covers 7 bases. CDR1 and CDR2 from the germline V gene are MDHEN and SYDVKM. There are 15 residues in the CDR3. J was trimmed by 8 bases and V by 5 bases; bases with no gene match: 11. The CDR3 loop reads CASSPAGTAFEKLFF. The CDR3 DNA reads TGTGCCAGCAGTCCGGCCGGGACAGCTTTCGAAAAACTGTTTTTT.

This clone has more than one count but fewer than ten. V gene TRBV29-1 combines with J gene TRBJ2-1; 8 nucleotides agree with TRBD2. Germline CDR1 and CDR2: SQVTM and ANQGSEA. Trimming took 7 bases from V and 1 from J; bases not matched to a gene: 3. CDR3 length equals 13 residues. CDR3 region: CSAERESYNEQFF. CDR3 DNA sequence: TGCAGCGCCGAGCGGGAGTCCTACAATGAGCAGTTCTTC.

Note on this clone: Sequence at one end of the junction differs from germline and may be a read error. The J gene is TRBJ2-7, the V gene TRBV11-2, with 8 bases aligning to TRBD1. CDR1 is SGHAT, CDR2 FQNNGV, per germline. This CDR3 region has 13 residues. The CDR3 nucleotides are TGTGCCAGCAGCTTAGGTAGACAGGGGCAAGCTGGCTTC. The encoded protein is CASSLGRQGQAGF.

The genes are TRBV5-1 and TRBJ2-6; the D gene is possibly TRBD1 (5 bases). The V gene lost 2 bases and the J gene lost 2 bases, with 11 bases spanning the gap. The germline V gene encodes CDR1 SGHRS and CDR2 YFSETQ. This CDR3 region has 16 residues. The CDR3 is CASSLGAPTGANVLTF. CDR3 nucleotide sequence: TGCGCCAGCAGCTTAGGGGCCCCTACTGGGGCCAACGTCCTGACTTTC.

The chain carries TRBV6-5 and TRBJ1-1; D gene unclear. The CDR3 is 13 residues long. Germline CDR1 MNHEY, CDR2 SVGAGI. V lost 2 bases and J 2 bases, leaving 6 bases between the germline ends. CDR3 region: CASSYEGNTEAFF. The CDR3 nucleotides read TGTGCCAGCAGTTACGAGGGTAACACTGAAGCTTTCTTT.

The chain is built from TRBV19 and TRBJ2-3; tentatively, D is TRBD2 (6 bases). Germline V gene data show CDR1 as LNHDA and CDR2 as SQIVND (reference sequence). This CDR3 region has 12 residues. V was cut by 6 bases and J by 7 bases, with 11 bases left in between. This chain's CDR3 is CASSRAGNTQYF. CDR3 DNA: TGTGCCAGTAGCCGAGCGGGTAATACGCAGTATTTT.

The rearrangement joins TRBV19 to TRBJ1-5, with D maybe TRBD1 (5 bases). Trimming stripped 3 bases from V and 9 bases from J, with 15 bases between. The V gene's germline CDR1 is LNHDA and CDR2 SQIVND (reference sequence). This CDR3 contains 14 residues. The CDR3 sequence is CASSMVGQGWPQHF. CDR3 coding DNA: TGTGCCAGTAGTATGGTCGGGCAGGGTTGGCCCCAGCATTTT. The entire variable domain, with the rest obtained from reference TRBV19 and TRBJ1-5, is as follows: DGGITQSPKYLFRKEGQNVTLSCEQNLNHDAMYWYRQDPGQGLRLIYYSQIVNDFQKGDIAEGYSVSREKKESFPLTVTSAQKNPTAFYLCASSMVGQGWPQHFGDGTRLSIL.

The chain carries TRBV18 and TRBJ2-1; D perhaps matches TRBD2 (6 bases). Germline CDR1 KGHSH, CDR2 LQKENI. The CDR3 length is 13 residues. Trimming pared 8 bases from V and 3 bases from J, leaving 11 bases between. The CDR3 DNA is TGTGCCAGCCCTGGACTACTCTACAATGAGCAGTTCTTC. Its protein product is CASPGLLYNEQFF.

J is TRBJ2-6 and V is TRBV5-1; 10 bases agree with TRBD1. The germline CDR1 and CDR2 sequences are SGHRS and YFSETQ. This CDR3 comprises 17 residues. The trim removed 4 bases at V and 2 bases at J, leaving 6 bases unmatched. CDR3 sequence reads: CASSNSGTGAGANVLTF. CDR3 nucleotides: TGCGCCAGCAGCAATTCCGGGACAGGGGCTGGGGCCAACGTCCTGACTTTC. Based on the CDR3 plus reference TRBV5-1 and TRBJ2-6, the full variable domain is KAGVTQTPRYLIKTRGQQVTLSCSPISGHRSVSWYQQTPGQGLQFLFEYFSETQRNKGNFPGRFSGRQFSNSRSEMNVSTLELGDSALYLCASSNSGTGAGANVLTFGAGSRLTVL.

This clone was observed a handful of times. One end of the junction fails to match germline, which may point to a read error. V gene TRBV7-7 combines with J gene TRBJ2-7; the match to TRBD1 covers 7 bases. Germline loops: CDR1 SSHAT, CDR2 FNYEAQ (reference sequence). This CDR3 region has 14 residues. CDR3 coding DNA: TGTGCTAGCAGCCCGACCGGGGACAGCTCCGAGCAGTACTTC. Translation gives CASSPTGDSSEQYF.

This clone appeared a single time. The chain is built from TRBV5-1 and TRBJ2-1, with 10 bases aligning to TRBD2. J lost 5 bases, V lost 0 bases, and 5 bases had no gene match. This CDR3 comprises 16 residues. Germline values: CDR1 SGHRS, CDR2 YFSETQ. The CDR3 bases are TGCGCCAGCAGCTTGGGTCCTAGCGGGAGAAACAATGAGCAGTTCTTC. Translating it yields CASSLGPSGRNNEQFF.

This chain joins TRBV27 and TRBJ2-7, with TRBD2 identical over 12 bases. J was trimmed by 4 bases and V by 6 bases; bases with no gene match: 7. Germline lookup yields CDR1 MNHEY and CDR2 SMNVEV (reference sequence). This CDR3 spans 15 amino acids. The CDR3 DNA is TGTGCCAGCAGAAATACCGGGACTAGCGGGTACGAGCAGTACTTC. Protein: CASRNTGTSGYEQYF.

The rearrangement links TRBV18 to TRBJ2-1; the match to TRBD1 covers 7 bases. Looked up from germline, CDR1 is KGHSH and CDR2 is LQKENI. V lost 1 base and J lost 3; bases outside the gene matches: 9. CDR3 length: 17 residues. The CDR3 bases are TGTGCCAGCTCACCACGACAGACCGGGACAGTCTACAATGAGCAGTTCTTC. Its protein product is CASSPRQTGTVYNEQFF.

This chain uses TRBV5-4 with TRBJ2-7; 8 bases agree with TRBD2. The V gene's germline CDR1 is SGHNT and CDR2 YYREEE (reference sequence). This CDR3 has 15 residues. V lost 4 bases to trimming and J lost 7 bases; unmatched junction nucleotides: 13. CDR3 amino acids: CASSQSGRVTGEQYF. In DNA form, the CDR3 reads TGTGCCAGCAGCCAAAGCGGGAGAGTGACGGGGGAGCAGTACTTC.

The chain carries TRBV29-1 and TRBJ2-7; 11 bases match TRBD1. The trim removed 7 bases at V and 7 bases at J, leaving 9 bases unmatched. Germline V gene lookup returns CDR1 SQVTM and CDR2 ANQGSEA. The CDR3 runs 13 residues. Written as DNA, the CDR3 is TGCAGCGCCGGACAGGGGGCTTCGCGGGAGCAGTACTTC. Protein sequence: CSAGQGASREQYF.

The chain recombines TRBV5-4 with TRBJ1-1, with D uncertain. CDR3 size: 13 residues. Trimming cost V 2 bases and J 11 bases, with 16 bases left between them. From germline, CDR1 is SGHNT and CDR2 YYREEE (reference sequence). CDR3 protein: CASSFGGRMAAFF. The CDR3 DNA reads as TGTGCCAGCAGCTTCGGAGGTCGGATGGCCGCTTTCTTT.

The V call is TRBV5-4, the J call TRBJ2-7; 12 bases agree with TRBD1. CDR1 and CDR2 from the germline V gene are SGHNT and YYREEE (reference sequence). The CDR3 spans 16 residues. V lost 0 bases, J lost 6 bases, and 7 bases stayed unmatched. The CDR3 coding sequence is TGTGCCAGCAGCTTGGCGGTGGGACAGGGGGCAGGCGAGCAGTACTTC. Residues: CASSLAVGQGAGEQYF.

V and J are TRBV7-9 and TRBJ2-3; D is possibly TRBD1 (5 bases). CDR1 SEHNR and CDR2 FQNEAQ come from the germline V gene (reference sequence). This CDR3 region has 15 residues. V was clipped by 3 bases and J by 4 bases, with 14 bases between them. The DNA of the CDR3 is TGTGCCAGCAGCTTTGGGGCGCCTTTTCCAGATACGCAGTATTTT. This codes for CASSFGAPFPDTQYF.

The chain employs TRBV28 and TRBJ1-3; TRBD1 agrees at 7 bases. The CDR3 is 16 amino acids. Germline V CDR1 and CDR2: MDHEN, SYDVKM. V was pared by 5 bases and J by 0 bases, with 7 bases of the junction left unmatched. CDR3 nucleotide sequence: TGTGCCAGCAGTGCCACCCGGGACAGCTCTGGAAACACCATATATTTT. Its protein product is CASSATRDSSGNTIYF.

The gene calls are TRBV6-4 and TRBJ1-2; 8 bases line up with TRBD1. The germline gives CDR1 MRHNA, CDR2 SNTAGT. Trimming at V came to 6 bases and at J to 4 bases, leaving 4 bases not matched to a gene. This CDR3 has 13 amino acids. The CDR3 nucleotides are TGTGCCAGCAGCACTGGACAGGGCTATGGCTACACCTTC. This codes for CASSTGQGYGYTF.